The T cell receptor (beta chain) under discussion was sequenced for a study of blood T cell repertoires in COVID-19. Study details: From the United States, Italy and Spain came samples of acute and convalescent COVID-19. PBMCs, B-cell-depleted T cells, or T cells were the source of the cDNA or gDNA that made up the material.

Comment on this clone: Its ends do not fully match the called genes, so a read error is possible.

Looked up from germline, CDR1 is MNHEY and CDR2 is SVGAGI. CDR3 size: 15 residues. Per the original data handling: Estimates of nucleated cell counts were drawn from the amplification of reference gene primers. TCRdb's copy holds only in-frame clones and misses some; the assay was immunoSEQ multiplex PCR. D and trimming come from the DNA, and the V and J calls and clone size come from that table. The sample consists of 300,000 or so clones, roughly 84% of them appearing once. Specimen: PBMCs or T cells enriched from blood (not recorded which). The receptor comes from a woman aged 30 to 39 who had recovered from COVID-19. The V call is TRBV6-5, the J call TRBJ2-1; TRBD2 matches 12 bases. DNA for the CDR3: TGTGCCAGCAGTTACCTAGCGGGGGGGTACAGTGAGCAGTTCTTC. This gives the protein CASSYLAGGYSEQFF.